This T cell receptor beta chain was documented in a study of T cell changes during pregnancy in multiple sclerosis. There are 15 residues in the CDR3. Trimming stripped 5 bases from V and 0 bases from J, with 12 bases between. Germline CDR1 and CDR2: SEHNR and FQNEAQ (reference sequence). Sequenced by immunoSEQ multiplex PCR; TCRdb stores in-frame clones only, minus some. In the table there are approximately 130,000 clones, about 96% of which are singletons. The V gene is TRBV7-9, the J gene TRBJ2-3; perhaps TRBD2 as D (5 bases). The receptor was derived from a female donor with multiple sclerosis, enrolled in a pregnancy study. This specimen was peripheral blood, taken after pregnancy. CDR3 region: CASSPGRTSTDTQYF. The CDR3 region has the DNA TGTGCCAGCAGCCCCGGGCGGACTAGCACAGATACGCAGTATTTT. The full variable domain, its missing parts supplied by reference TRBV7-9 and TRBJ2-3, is DTGVSQNPRHKITKRGQNVTFRCDPISEHNRLYWYRQTLGQGPEFLTYFQNEAQLEKSRLLSDRFSAERPKGSFSTLEIQRTEQGDSAMYLCASSPGRTSTDTQYFGPGTRLTVL.